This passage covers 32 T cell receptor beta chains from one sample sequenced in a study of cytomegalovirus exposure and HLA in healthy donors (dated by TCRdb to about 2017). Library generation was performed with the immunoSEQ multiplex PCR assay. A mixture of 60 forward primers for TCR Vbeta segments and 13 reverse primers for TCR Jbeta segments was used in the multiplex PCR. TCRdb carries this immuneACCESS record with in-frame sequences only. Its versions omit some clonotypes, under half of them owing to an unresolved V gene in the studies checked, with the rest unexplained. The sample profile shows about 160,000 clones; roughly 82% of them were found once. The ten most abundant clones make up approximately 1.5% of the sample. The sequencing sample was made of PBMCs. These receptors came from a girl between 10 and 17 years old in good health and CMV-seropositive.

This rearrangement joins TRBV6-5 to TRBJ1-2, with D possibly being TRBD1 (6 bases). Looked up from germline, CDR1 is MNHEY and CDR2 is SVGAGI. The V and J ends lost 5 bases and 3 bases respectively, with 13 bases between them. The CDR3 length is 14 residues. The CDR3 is CASSPRQGYYGYTF. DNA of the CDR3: TGTGCCAGCAGTCCTAGGCAGGGGTACTATGGCTACACCTTC.

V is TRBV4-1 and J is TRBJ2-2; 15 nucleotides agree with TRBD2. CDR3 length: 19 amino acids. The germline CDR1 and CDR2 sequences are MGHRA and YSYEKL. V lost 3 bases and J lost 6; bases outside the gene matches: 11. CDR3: CASSQGGLAGGSQPGELFF. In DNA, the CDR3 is TGCGCCAGCAGCCAGGGGGGACTAGCGGGGGGTTCTCAGCCCGGGGAGCTGTTTTTT.

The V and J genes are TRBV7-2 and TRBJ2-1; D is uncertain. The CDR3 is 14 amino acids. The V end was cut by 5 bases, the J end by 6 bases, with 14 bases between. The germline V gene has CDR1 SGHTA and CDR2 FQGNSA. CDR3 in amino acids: CASSPVAASNEQFF. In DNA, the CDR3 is TGTGCCAGCAGCCCAGTCGCGGCCTCCAATGAGCAGTTCTTC.

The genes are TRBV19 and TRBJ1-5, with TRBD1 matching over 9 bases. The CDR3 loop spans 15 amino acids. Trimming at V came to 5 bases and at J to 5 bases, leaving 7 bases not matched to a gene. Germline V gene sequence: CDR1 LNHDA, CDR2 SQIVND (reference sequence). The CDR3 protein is CASSRSRQGDQPQHF. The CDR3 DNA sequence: TGTGCCAGTAGTCGCTCGCGACAGGGGGATCAGCCCCAGCATTTT.

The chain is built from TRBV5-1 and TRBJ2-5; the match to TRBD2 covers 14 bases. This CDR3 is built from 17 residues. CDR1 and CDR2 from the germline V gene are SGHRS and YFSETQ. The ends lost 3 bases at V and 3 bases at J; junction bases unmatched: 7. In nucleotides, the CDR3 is TGCGCCAGCAGCTCGGGGACTAGCGGGAGCTTGAAAGAGACCCAGTACTTC. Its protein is CASSSGTSGSLKETQYF.

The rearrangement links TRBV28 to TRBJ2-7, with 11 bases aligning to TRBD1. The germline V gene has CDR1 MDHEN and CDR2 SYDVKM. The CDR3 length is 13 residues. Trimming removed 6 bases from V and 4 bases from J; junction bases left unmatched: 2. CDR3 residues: CASRGTGGYEQYF. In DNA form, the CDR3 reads TGTGCCAGCAGGGGGACAGGGGGTTACGAGCAGTACTTC. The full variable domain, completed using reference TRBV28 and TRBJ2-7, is DVKVTQSSRYLVKRTGEKVFLECVQDMDHENMFWYRQDPGLGLRLIYFSYDVKMKEKGDIPEGYSVSREKKERFSLILESASTNQTSMYLCASRGTGGYEQYFGPGTRLTVT.

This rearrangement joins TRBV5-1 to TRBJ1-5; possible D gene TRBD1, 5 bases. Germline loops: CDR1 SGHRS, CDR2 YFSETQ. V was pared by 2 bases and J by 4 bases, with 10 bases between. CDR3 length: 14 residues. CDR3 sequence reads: CASSFGGVNQPQHF. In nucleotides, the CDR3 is TGCGCCAGCAGCTTCGGAGGGGTAAATCAGCCCCAGCATTTT.

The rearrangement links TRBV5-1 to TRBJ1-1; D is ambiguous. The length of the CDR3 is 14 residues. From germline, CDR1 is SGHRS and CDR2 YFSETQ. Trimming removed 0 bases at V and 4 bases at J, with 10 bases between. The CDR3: CASSLGGAGTEAFF. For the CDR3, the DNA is TGCGCCAGCAGCTTGGGGGGAGCGGGCACTGAAGCTTTCTTT.

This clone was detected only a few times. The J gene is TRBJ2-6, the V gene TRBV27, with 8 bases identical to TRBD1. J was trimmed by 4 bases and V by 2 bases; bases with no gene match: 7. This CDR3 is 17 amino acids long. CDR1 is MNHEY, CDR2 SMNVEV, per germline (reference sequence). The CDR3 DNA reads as TGTGCCAGCAGTTTAGGCCAGGGGGCTGCCGGGGCCAACGTCCTGACTTTC. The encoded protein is CASSLGQGAAGANVLTF.

The CDR3 loop is CASSAGTLNTGELFF. CDR3 DNA sequence: TGTGCCAGCAGTGCCGGGACATTAAACACCGGGGAGCTGTTTTTT. This sequence joins TRBV6-5 and TRBJ2-2; possibly TRBD1 for D (6 bases). Germline values: CDR1 MNHEY, CDR2 SVGAGI. This CDR3 is 15 amino acids long. V gave up 5 bases and J gave up 2 bases, with 12 bases separating them.

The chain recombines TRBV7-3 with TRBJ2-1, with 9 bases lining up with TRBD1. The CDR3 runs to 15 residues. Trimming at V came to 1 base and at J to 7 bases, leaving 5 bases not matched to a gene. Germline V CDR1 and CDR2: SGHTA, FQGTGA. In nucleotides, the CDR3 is TGTGCCAGCAGCTTAAGGGGACAGGGTTCAAATGAGCAGTTCTTC. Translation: CASSLRGQGSNEQFF.

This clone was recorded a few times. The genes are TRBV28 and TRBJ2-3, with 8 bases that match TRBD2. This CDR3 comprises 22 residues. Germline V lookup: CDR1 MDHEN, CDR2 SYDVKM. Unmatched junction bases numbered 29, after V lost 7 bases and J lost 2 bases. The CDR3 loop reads CASTPVGAGDLRTQHYTDTQYF. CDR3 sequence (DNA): TGTGCCAGCACCCCGGTTGGAGCGGGAGACCTAAGAACCCAACACTACACAGATACGCAGTATTTT.

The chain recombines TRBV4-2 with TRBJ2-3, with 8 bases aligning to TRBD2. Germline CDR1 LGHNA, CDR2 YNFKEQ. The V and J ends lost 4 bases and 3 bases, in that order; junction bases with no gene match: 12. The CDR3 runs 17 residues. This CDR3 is CASSLLTSREGTDTQYF. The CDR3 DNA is TGTGCCAGCAGCCTCCTAACGTCCCGGGAGGGGACAGATACGCAGTATTTT.

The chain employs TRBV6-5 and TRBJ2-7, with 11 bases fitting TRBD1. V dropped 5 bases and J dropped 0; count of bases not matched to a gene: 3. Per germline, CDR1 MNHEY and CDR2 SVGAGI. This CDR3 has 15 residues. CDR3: CASSRTGGASYEQYF. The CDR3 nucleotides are TGTGCCAGCAGTAGGACAGGGGGCGCCTCCTACGAGCAGTACTTC.

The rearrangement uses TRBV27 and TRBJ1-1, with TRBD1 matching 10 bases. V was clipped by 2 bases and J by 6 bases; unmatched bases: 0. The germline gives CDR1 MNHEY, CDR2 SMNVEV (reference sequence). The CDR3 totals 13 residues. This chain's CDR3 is CASSLGTGAEAFF. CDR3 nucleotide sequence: TGTGCCAGCAGTTTAGGGACAGGGGCTGAAGCTTTCTTT.

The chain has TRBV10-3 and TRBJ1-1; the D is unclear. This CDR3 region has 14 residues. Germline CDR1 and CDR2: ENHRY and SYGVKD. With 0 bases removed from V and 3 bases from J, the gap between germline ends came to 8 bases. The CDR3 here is CAISESLVDTEAFF. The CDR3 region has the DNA TGTGCCATCAGTGAGTCGTTAGTCGACACTGAAGCTTTCTTT.

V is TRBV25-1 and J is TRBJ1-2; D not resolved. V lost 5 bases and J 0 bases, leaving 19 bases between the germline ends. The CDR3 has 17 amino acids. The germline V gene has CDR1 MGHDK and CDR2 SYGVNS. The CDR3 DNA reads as TGTGCCAGCAGTTCAAGGACGGAGGATACCACTAACTATGGCTACACCTTC. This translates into CASSSRTEDTTNYGYTF.

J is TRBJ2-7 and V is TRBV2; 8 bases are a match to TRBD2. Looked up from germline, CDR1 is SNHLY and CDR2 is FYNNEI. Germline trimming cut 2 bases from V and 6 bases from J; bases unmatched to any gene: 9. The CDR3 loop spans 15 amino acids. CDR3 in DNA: TGTGCCAGCAGTGAATTAGCGGGATTTAACCCCGAGCAGTACTTC. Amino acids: CASSELAGFNPEQYF.

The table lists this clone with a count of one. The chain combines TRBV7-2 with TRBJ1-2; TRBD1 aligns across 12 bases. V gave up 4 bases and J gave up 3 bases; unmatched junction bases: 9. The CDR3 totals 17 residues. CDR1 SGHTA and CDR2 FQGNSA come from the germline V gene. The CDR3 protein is CASSSSGTGGFHYGYTF. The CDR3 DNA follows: TGTGCCAGCAGCTCCTCCGGGACAGGGGGCTTTCACTATGGCTACACCTTC.

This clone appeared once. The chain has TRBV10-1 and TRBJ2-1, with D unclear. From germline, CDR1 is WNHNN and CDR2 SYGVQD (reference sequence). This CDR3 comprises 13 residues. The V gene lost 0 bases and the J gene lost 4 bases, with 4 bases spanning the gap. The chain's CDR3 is CASSESGYNEQFF. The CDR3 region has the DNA TGCGCCAGCAGTGAGTCCGGTTACAATGAGCAGTTCTTC.

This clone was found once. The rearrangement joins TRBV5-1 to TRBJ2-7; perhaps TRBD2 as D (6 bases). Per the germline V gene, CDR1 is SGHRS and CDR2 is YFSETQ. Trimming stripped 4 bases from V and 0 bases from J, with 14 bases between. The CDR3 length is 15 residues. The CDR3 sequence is CASSPSDGGSYEQYF. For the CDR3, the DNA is TGCGCCAGCAGCCCTTCGGACGGGGGCTCCTACGAGCAGTACTTC.

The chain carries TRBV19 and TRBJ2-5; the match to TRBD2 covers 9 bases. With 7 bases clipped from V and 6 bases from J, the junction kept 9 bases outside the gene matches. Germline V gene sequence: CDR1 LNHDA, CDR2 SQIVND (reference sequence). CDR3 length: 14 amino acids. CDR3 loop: CASNTVAGVKTQYF. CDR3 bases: TGTGCCAGTAATACTGTAGCGGGAGTGAAGACCCAGTACTTC.

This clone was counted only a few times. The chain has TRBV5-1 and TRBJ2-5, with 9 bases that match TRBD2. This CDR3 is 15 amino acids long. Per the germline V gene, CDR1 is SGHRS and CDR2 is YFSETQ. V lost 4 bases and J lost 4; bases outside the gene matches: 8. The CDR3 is CASSPAAGGPETQYF. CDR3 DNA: TGCGCCAGCAGCCCGGCGGCGGGAGGGCCAGAGACCCAGTACTTC.

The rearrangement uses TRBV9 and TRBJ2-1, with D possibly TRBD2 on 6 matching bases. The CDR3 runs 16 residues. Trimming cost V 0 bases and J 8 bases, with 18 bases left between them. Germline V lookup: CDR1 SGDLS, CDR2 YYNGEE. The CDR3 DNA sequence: TGTGCCAGCAGCGTAGCTGGAGGGAGGTCCCCCGATGAGCAGTTCTTC. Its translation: CASSVAGGRSPDEQFF.

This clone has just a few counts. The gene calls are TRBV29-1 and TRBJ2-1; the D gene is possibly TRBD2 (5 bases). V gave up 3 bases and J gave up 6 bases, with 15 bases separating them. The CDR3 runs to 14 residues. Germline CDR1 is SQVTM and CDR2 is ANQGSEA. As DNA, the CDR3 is TGCAGCGTTGATTCGGGAATGTACATCAATGAGCAGTTCTTC. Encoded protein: CSVDSGMYINEQFF.

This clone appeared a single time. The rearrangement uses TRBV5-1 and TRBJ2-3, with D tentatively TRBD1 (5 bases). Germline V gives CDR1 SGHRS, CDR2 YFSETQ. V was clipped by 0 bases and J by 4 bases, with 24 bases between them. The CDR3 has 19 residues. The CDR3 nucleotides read TGCGCCAGCAGCTTGGTCCCCGTTGGCAGGGCAACTCAGGCAGATACGCAGTATTTT. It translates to CASSLVPVGRATQADTQYF. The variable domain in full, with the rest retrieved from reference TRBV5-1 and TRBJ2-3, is KAGVTQTPRYLIKTRGQQVTLSCSPISGHRSVSWYQQTPGQGLQFLFEYFSETQRNKGNFPGRFSGRQFSNSRSEMNVSTLELGDSALYLCASSLVPVGRATQADTQYFGPGTRLTVL.

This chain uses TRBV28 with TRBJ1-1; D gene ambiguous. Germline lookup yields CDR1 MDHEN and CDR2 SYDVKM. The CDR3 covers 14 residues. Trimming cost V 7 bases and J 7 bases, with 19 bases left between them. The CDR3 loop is CASTSSLGVDEAFF. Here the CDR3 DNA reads TGTGCCAGCACTTCCTCACTCGGGGTAGATGAAGCTTTCTTT. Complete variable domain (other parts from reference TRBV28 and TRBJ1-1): DVKVTQSSRYLVKRTGEKVFLECVQDMDHENMFWYRQDPGLGLRLIYFSYDVKMKEKGDIPEGYSVSREKKERFSLILESASTNQTSMYLCASTSSLGVDEAFFGQGTRLTVV.

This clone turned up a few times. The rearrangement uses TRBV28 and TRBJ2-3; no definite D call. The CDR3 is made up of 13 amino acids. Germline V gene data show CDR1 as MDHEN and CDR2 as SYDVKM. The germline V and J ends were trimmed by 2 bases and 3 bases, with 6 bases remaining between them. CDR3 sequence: CASSLGPTDTQYF. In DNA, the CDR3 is TGTGCCAGCAGTTTAGGGCCAACAGATACGCAGTATTTT. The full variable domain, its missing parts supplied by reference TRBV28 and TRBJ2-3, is DVKVTQSSRYLVKRTGEKVFLECVQDMDHENMFWYRQDPGLGLRLIYFSYDVKMKEKGDIPEGYSVSREKKERFSLILESASTNQTSMYLCASSLGPTDTQYFGPGTRLTVL.

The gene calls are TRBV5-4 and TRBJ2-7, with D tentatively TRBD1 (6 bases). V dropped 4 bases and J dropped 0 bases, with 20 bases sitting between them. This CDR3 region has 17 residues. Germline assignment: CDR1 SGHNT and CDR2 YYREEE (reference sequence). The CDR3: CASSDALDNRASYEQYF. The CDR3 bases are TGTGCCAGCAGCGACGCCCTGGATAACAGGGCCTCCTACGAGCAGTACTTC.

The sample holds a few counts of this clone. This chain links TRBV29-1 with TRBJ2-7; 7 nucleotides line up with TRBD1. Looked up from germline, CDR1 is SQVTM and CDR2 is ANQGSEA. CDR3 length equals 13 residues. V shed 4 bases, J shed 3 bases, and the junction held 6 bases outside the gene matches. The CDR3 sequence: CSVVDRADYEQYF. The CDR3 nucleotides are TGCAGCGTTGTCGACAGGGCAGACTACGAGCAGTACTTC.

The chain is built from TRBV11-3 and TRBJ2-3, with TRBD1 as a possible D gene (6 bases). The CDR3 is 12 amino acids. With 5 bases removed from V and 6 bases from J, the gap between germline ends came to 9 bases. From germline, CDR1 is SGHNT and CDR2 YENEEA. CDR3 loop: CASSRTGDTQYF. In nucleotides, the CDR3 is TGTGCCAGCAGCCGCACAGGGGATACGCAGTATTTT.

The CDR3 loop is CASSIYGGTYEQYF. CDR3 nucleotides: TGTGCCAGTAGTATATACGGCGGAACCTACGAGCAGTACTTC. The chain is built from TRBV19 and TRBJ2-7; D is undetermined. The CDR3 length is 14 residues. CDR1 and CDR2 (germline): LNHDA, SQIVND (reference sequence). V was trimmed by 2 bases and J by 2 bases, leaving 10 bases between them.